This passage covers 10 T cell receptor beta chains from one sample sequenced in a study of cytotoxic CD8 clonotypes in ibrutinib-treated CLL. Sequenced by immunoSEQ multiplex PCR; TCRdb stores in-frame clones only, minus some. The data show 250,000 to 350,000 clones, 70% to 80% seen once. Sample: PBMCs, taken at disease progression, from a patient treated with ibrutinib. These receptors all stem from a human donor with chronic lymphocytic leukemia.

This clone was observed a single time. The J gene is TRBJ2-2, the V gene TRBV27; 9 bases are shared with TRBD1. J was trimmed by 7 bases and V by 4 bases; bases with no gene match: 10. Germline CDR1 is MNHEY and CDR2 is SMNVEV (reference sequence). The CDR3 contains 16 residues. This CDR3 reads CASSYLTGGLGGELFF. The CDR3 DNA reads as TGTGCCAGCAGTTACCTAACAGGGGGCTTGGGCGGGGAGCTGTTTTTT.

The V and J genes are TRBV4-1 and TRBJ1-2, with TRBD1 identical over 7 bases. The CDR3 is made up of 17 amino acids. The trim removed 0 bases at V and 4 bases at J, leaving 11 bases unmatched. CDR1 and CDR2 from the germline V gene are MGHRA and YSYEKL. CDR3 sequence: CASSQDPKGAVFYGYTF. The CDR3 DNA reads TGCGCCAGCAGCCAAGATCCAAAGGGGGCGGTCTTCTATGGCTACACCTTC.

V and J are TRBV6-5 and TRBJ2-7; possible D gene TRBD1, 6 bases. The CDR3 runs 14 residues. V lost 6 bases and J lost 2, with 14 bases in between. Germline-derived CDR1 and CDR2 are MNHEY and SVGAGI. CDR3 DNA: TGTGCCAGCAGCCGAATGGACAGCGCCTACGAGCAGTACTTC. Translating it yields CASSRMDSAYEQYF.

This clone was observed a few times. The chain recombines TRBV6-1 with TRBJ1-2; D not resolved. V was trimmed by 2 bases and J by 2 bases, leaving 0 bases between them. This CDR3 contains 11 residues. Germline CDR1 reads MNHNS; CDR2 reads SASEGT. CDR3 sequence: CASSENYGYTF. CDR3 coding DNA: TGTGCCAGCAGTGAAAACTATGGCTACACCTTC.

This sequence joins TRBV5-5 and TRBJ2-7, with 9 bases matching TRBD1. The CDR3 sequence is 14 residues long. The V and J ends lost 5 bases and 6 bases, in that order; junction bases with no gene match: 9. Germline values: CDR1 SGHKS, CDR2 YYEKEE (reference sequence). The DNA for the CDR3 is TGTGCCAGCAGGCAGCCGGGACAGGGCATCGAGCAGTACTTC. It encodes CASRQPGQGIEQYF.

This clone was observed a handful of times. DNA for the CDR3: TGTGCCAGCAGCCTGACGTCCTCCTACGAGCAGTACTTC. Translated: CASSLTSSYEQYF. The rearrangement links TRBV28 to TRBJ2-7; D gene unclear. There are 13 residues in the CDR3. CDR1 MDHEN and CDR2 SYDVKM come from the germline V gene. Trimming removed 6 bases at V and 0 bases at J, with 9 bases between.

DNA for the CDR3: TGCGCCAGCAGCCCCGGACAGGGCGAGACCCAGTACTTC. It encodes CASSPGQGETQYF. This chain connects TRBV5-1 to TRBJ2-5; 8 positions agree with TRBD1. Trimming at V came to 4 bases and at J to 5 bases, leaving 4 bases not matched to a gene. The CDR3 contains 13 residues. Germline-derived CDR1 and CDR2 are SGHRS and YFSETQ.

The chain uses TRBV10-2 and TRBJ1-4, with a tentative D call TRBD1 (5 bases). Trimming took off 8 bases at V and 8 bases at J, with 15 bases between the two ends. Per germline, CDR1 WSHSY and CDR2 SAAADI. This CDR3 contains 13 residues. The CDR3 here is CASGRVMGEKLFF. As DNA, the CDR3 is TGCGCCAGCGGCAGGGTTATGGGGGAAAAACTGTTTTTT.

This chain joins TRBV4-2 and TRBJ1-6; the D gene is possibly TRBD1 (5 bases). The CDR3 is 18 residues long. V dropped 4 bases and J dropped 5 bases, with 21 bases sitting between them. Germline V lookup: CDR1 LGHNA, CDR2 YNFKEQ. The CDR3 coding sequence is TGTGCCAGCAGCCCATTGTGGGGCGGGGTGAGGAATAATTCACCCCTCCACTTT. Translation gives CASSPLWGGVRNNSPLHF.

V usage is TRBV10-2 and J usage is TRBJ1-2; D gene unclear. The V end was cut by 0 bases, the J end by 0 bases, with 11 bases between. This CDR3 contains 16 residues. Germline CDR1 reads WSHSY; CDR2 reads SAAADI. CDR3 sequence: CASSESGIYANYGYTF. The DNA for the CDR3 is TGCGCCAGCAGTGAGTCGGGGATTTACGCTAACTATGGCTACACCTTC.